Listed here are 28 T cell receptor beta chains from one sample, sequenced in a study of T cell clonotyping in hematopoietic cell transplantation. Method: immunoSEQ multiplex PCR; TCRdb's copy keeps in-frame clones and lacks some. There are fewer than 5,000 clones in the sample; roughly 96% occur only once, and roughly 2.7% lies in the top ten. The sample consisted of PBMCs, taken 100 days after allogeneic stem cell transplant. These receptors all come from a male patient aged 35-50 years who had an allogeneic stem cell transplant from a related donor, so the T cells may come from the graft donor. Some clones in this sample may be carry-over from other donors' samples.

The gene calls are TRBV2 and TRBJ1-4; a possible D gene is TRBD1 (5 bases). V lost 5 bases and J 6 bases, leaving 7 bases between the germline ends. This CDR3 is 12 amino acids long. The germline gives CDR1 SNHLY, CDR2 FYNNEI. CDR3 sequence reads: CASSRGDEKLFF. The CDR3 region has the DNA TGTGCCAGCAGTAGGGGAGATGAAAAACTGTTTTTT.

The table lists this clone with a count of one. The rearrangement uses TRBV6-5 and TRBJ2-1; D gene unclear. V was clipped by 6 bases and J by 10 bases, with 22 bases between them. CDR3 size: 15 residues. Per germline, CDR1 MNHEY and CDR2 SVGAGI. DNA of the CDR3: TGTGCCAGCAGACCCGGGTGGAGCGAAGCGTGGGAGCAGTTCTTC. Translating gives CASRPGWSEAWEQFF.

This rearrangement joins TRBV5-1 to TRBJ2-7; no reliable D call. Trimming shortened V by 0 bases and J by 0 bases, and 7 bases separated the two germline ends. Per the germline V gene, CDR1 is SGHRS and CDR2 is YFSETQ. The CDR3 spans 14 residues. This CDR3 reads CASSLDPSSYEQYF. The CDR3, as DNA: TGCGCCAGCAGCTTGGACCCGAGCTCCTACGAGCAGTACTTC.

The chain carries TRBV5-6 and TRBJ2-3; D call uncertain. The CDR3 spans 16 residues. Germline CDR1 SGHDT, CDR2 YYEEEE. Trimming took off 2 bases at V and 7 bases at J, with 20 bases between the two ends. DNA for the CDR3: TGTGCCAGCAGCTTCGGGTTGAGACCTACCGATAATACGCAGTATTTT. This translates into CASSFGLRPTDNTQYF.

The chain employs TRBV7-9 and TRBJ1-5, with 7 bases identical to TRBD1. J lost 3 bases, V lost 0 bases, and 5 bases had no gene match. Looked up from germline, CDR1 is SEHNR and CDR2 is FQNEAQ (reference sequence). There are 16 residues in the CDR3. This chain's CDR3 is CASSLAGQSLNQPQHF. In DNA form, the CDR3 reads TGTGCCAGCAGCTTAGCGGGACAGTCACTCAATCAGCCCCAGCATTTT.

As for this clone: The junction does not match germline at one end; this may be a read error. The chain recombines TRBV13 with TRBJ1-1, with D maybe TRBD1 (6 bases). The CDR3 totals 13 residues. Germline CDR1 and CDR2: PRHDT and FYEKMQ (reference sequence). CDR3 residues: CASSLSGHRVLIF. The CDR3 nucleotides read TGTGCCAGCAGCTTATCGGGACACCGGGTGTTAATCTTT.

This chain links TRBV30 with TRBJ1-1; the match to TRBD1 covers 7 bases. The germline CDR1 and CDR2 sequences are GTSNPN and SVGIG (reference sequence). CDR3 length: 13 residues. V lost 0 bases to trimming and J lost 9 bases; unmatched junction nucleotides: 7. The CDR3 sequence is CAWSVDPGQKAFF. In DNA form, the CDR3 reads TGTGCCTGGAGTGTTGATCCGGGACAGAAAGCTTTCTTT.

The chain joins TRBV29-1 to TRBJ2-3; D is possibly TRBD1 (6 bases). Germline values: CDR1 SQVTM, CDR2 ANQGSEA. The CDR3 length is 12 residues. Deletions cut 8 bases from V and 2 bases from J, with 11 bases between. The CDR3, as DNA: TGCAGCCTCAGGGGTCTCACAGATACGCAGTATTTT. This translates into CSLRGLTDTQYF.

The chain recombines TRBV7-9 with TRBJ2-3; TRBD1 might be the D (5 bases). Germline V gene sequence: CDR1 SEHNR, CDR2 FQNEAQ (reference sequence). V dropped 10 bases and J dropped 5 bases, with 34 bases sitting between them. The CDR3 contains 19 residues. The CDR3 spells CATSTPPTEGALLVDTQYF. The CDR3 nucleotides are TGTGCCACCTCAACCCCACCTACCGAAGGGGCCCTGTTGGTAGATACGCAGTATTTT.

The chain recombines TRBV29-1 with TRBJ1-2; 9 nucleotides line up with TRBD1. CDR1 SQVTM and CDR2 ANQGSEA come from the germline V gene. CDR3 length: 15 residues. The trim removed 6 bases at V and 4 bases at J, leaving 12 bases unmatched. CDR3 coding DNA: TGCAGCGTCCGGGACAGGGCCCATTCCACCTATGGCTACACCTTC. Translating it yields CSVRDRAHSTYGYTF. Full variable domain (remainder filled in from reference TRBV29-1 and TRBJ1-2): SAVISQKPSRDICQRGTSLTIQCQVDSQVTMMFWYRQQPGQSLTLIATANQGSEATYESGFVIDKFPISRPNLTFSTLTVSNMSPEDSSIYLCSVRDRAHSTYGYTFGSGTRLTVV.

The CDR3 spells CASSYSEGGQYGYTF. The CDR3 coding sequence is TGTGCCAGCAGTTACTCCGAGGGGGGACAATATGGCTACACCTTC. J is TRBJ1-2 and V is TRBV6-6, with a weak D call TRBD1 (6 bases). The CDR3 loop spans 15 amino acids. V lost 0 bases to trimming and J lost 5 bases, with 13 bases between them. The germline gives CDR1 MNHNY, CDR2 SVGAGI (reference sequence).

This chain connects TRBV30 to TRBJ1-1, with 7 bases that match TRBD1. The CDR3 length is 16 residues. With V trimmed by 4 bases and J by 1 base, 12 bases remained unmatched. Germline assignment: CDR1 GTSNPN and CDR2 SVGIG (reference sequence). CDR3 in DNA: TGTGCCTGGACCATAGGGGGGACAGAGAGGAACACTGAAGCTTTCTTT. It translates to CAWTIGGTERNTEAFF.

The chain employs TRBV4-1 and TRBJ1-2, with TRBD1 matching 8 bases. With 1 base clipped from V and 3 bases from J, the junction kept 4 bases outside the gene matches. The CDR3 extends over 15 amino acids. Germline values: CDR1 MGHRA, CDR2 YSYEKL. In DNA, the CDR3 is TGCGCCAGCAGCCAAGTCTTGACAGGGGACTATGGCTACACCTTC. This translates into CASSQVLTGDYGYTF.

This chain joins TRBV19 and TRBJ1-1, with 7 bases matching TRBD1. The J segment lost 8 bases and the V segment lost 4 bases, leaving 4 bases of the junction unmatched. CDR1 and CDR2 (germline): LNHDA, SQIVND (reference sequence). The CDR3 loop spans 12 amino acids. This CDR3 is CASSTGGREAFF. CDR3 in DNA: TGTGCCAGTAGTACAGGGGGACGAGAAGCTTTCTTT.

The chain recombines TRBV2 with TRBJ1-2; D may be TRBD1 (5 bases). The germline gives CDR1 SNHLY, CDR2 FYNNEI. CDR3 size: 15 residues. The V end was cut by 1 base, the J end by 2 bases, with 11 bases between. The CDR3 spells CASSEGPQVNYGYTF. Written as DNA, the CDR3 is TGTGCCAGCAGTGAAGGTCCACAGGTGAACTATGGCTACACCTTC.

CDR3 region: CASNPGTGINYGYTF. CDR3 nucleotide sequence: TGTGCCAGCAACCCCGGGACAGGGATTAACTATGGCTACACCTTC. The genes are TRBV6-5 and TRBJ1-2; TRBD1 agrees at 9 bases. This CDR3 is built from 15 residues. J was trimmed by 1 base and V by 7 bases; bases with no gene match: 7. In germline, CDR1 is MNHEY, CDR2 SVGAGI.

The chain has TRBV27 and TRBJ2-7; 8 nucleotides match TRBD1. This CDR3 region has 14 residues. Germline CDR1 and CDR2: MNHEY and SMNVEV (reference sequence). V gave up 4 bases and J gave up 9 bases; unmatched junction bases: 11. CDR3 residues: CASSSIQGAVWQYF. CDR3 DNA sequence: TGTGCCAGCAGTTCCATTCAGGGGGCAGTTTGGCAGTACTTC.

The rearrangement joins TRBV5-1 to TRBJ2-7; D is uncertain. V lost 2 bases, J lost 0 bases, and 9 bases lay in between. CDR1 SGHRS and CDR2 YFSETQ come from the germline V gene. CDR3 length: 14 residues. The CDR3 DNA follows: TGCGCCAGCAGCTTAGAAAAGATCTCCTACGAGCAGTACTTC. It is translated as CASSLEKISYEQYF. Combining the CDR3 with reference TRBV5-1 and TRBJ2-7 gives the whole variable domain KAGVTQTPRYLIKTRGQQVTLSCSPISGHRSVSWYQQTPGQGLQFLFEYFSETQRNKGNFPGRFSGRQFSNSRSEMNVSTLELGDSALYLCASSLEKISYEQYFGPGTRLTVT.

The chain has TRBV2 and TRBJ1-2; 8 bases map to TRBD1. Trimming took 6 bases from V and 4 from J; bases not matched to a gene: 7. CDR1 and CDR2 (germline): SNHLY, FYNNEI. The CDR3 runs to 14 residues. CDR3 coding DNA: TGTGCCAGCAGATCTACAGGGGGGAGCTATGGCTACACCTTC. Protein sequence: CASRSTGGSYGYTF.

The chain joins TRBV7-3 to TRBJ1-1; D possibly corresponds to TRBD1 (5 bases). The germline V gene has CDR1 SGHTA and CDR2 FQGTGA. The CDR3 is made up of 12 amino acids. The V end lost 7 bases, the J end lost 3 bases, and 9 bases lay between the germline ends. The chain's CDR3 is CASTGGDTEAFF. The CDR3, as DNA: TGTGCCAGCACCGGGGGGGACACTGAAGCTTTCTTT.

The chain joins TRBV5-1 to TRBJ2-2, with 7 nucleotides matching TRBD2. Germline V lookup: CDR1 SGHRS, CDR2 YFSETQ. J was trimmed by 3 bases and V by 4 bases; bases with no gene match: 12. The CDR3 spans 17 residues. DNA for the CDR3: TGCGCCAGCAGCCCAGTATCCGGGGGGACCTACACCGGGGAGCTGTTTTTT. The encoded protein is CASSPVSGGTYTGELFF. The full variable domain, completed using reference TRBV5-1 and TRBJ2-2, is KAGVTQTPRYLIKTRGQQVTLSCSPISGHRSVSWYQQTPGQGLQFLFEYFSETQRNKGNFPGRFSGRQFSNSRSEMNVSTLELGDSALYLCASSPVSGGTYTGELFFGEGSRLTVL.

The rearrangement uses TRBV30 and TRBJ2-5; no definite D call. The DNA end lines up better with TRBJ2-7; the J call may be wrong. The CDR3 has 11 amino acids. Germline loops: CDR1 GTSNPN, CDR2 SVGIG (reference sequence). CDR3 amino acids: CAWRPGGEQYF. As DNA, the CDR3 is TGTGCCTGGAGGCCCGGCGGCGAGCAGTACTTC.

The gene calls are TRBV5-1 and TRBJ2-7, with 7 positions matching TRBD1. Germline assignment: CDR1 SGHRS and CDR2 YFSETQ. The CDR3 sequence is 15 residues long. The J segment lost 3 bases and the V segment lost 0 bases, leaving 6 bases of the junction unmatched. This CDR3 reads CASSLGGTADYEQYF. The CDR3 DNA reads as TGCGCCAGCAGCTTGGGGGGGACAGCGGACTACGAGCAGTACTTC.

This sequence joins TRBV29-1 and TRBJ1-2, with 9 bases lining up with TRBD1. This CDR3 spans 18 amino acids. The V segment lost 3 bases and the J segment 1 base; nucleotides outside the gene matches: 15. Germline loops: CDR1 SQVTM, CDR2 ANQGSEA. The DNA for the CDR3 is TGCAGCGTTGATTTTGCGGGACAGGGCTTAGGGGGTAACTATGGCTACACCTTC. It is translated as CSVDFAGQGLGGNYGYTF. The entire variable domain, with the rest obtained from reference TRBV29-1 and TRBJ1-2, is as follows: SAVISQKPSRDICQRGTSLTIQCQVDSQVTMMFWYRQQPGQSLTLIATANQGSEATYESGFVIDKFPISRPNLTFSTLTVSNMSPEDSSIYLCSVDFAGQGLGGNYGYTFGSGTRLTVV.

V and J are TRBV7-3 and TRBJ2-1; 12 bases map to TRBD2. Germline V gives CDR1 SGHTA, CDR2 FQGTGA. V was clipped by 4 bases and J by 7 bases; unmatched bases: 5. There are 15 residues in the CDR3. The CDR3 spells CASSSLAGGPNEQFF. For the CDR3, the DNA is TGTGCCAGCAGCTCTCTAGCGGGGGGGCCGAATGAGCAGTTCTTC. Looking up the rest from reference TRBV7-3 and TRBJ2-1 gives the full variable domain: GAGVSQTPSNKVTEKGKYVELRCDPISGHTALYWYRQSLGQGPEFLIYFQGTGAADDSGLPNDRFFAVRPEGSVSTLKIQRTERGDSAVYLCASSSLAGGPNEQFFGPGTRLTVL.

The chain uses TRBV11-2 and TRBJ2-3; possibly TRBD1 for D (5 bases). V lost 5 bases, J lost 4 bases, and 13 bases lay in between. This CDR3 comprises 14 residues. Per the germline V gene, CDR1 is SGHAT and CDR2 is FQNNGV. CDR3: CASSHRSEADTQYF. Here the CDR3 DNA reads TGTGCCAGCAGCCACAGGAGTGAAGCAGATACGCAGTATTTT. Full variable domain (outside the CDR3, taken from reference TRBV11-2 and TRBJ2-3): EAGVAQSPRYKIIEKRQSVAFWCNPISGHATLYWYQQILGQGPKLLIQFQNNGVVDDSQLPKDRFSAERLKGVDSTLKIQPAKLEDSAVYLCASSHRSEADTQYFGPGTRLTVL.

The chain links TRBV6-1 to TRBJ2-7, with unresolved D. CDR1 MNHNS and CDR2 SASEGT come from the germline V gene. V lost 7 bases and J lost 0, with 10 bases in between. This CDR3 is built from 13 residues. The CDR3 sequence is CASNDRNSYEQYF. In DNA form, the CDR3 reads TGTGCCAGCAACGACCGTAACTCCTACGAGCAGTACTTC.

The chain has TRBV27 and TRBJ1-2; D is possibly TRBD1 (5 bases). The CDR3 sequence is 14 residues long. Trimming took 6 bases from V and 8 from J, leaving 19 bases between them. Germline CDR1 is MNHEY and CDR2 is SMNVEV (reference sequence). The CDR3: CASSPRTIGSGYTF. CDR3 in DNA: TGTGCCAGCAGCCCCCGGACAATCGGGTCGGGCTACACCTTC.